A single sample gave rise to the 16 T cell receptor beta chains below, sequenced in a study of CD4 T cells in relation to SARS-CoV-2 and coronaviruses. Profiled with immunoSEQ multiplex PCR; TCRdb holds only in-frame clones, not every one. Here the sample spans some 29,000 clones, roughly 78% being singletons. The antigens of these receptors remain unknown. Before the COVID-19 pandemic, during about 2010-2018, CD4+ T cells were taken from unexposed donors. After about 11 days of culture, CD4+ T cells were isolated. The source material was CD4+ T cells from PBMCs, cultured in vitro. The source of these receptors is a human donor in good health.

The chain carries TRBV7-9 and TRBJ2-7, with 12 bases aligning to TRBD2. Germline CDR1 is SEHNR and CDR2 is FQNEAQ (reference sequence). J was trimmed by 0 bases and V by 5 bases; bases with no gene match: 14. The CDR3 is made up of 19 amino acids. The CDR3 sequence is CASSPGTSGPFGFSYEQYF. CDR3 bases: TGTGCCAGCAGCCCCGGGACTAGCGGGCCTTTTGGATTCTCCTACGAGCAGTACTTC.

The chain employs TRBV28 and TRBJ2-3; D not certain. The germline V gene encodes CDR1 MDHEN and CDR2 SYDVKM. The V end was cut by 6 bases, the J end by 3 bases, with 7 bases between. This CDR3 is built from 12 residues. The CDR3 here is CASRTRTDTQYF. Here the CDR3 DNA reads TGTGCCAGCAGGACGCGGACAGATACGCAGTATTTT.

This clone is a singleton in its sample. The V and J genes are TRBV30 and TRBJ2-1; D not certain. CDR3 size: 14 residues. The germline V gene encodes CDR1 GTSNPN and CDR2 SVGIG (reference sequence). V lost 3 bases and J lost 7, with 16 bases in between. CDR3 region: CAWSIWKGKNEQFF. DNA for the CDR3: TGTGCCTGGAGCATATGGAAGGGAAAGAATGAGCAGTTCTTC.

The chain recombines TRBV7-9 with TRBJ1-4; D is unresolved. The CDR3 loop spans 15 amino acids. Looked up from germline, CDR1 is SEHNR and CDR2 is FQNEAQ (reference sequence). V lost 3 bases and J lost 3, with 11 bases in between. CDR3 nucleotide sequence: TGTGCCAGCAGCTTGTTCCTGGGCCCTAATGAAAAACTGTTTTTT. Translation gives CASSLFLGPNEKLFF.

This chain links TRBV20-1 with TRBJ2-1, with 10 bases lining up with TRBD2. Germline V gives CDR1 DFQATT, CDR2 SNEGSKA (reference sequence). Trimming at V came to 5 bases and at J to 6 bases, leaving 7 bases not matched to a gene. There are 14 residues in the CDR3. Here the CDR3 reads CSAGDSGGSNEQFF. The DNA for the CDR3 is TGCAGTGCTGGTGATAGCGGGGGGTCCAATGAGCAGTTCTTC.

This chain uses TRBV20-1 with TRBJ2-5; D remains ambiguous. Trimming removed 3 bases at V and 4 bases at J, with 12 bases between. Germline V gene lookup returns CDR1 DFQATT and CDR2 SNEGSKA (reference sequence). The CDR3 is made up of 13 amino acids. Written as DNA, the CDR3 is TGCAGTGCTAGTCCTCCCAGCCCAGAGACCCAGTACTTC. It is translated as CSASPPSPETQYF.

This clone was observed a few times. The gene calls are TRBV18 and TRBJ1-4, with D possibly matching TRBD1 (6 bases). The CDR3 has 14 residues. Deletions cut 2 bases from V and 6 bases from J, with 10 bases between. Germline V gene lookup returns CDR1 KGHSH and CDR2 LQKENI. The CDR3 DNA follows: TGTGCCAGCTCACCAGACAGGTTGGATGAAAAACTGTTTTTT. As protein: CASSPDRLDEKLFF.

This chain connects TRBV6-5 to TRBJ2-5; D is uncertain. The CDR3 has 13 amino acids. Germline CDR1 is MNHEY and CDR2 is SVGAGI. V lost 0 bases and J lost 4, with 6 bases in between. CDR3 region: CASSYSKGETQYF. CDR3 bases: TGTGCCAGCAGTTACTCTAAGGGAGAGACCCAGTACTTC.

In DNA form, the CDR3 reads TGTGCCAGCAGTCTCGGACTAGCGGGGGACCTCACAGATACGCAGTATTTT. This encodes CASSLGLAGDLTDTQYF. This sequence joins TRBV3-1 (or the pseudogene TRBV3-2) and TRBJ2-3; 13 nucleotides line up with TRBD2. The germline gives CDR1 LGHDT, CDR2 YNNKEL (reference sequence). V lost 6 bases and J lost 2; bases outside the gene matches: 8. CDR3 length equals 17 residues.

The chain is built from TRBV3-1 (or the pseudogene TRBV3-2) and TRBJ1-1; 7 bases map to TRBD1. From germline, CDR1 is LGHDT and CDR2 YNNKEL (reference sequence). J was trimmed by 6 bases and V by 1 base; bases with no gene match: 8. CDR3 size: 15 residues. CDR3 protein: CASSQGLSRGAEAFF. The CDR3 coding sequence is TGTGCCAGCAGCCAAGGTCTGAGCAGGGGGGCTGAAGCTTTCTTT.

The chain joins TRBV9 to TRBJ2-2, with 8 positions matching TRBD2. The CDR3 length is 15 residues. Germline assignment: CDR1 SGDLS and CDR2 YYNGEE. The V segment lost 4 bases and the J segment 3 bases; nucleotides outside the gene matches: 5. The DNA for the CDR3 is TGTGCCAGCAGCCCGCGGACTAGCCACACCGGGGAGCTGTTTTTT. This codes for CASSPRTSHTGELFF.

This clone was seen more than once but under ten times. V is TRBV3-1 (or the pseudogene TRBV3-2) and J is TRBJ2-2; TRBD2 matches 8 bases. In germline, CDR1 is LGHDT, CDR2 YNNKEL (reference sequence). V shed 4 bases, J shed 1 base, and the junction held 8 bases outside the gene matches. The length of the CDR3 is 17 residues. The CDR3 DNA follows: TGTGCCAGCAGCCCCCCGGGCCTAGCGGGGAACACCGGGGAGCTGTTTTTT. Its translation is CASSPPGLAGNTGELFF.

This chain links TRBV7-9 with TRBJ2-7; TRBD1 might be the D (5 bases). The CDR3 has 13 residues. Trimming removed 3 bases from V and 1 base from J, with 7 bases in between. Per germline, CDR1 SEHNR and CDR2 FQNEAQ (reference sequence). For the CDR3, the DNA is TGTGCCAGCAGCTTCAGGGCTTCCTACGAGCAGTACTTC. Its translation: CASSFRASYEQYF. Combining the CDR3 with reference TRBV7-9 and TRBJ2-7 gives the whole variable domain DTGVSQNPRHKITKRGQNVTFRCDPISEHNRLYWYRQTLGQGPEFLTYFQNEAQLEKSRLLSDRFSAERPKGSFSTLEIQRTEQGDSAMYLCASSFRASYEQYFGPGTRLTVT.

A single count supports this clone. The chain joins TRBV18 to TRBJ1-1; maybe TRBD1 (5 bases). Per germline, CDR1 KGHSH and CDR2 LQKENI. Trimming took off 2 bases at V and 4 bases at J, with 11 bases between the two ends. The CDR3 is made up of 14 amino acids. The CDR3 region is CASSPRQTTTEAFF. DNA of the CDR3: TGTGCCAGCTCACCAAGACAGACCACCACTGAAGCTTTCTTT.

This clone was observed a handful of times. The rearrangement links TRBV10-3 to TRBJ1-2; no reliable D call. In germline, CDR1 is ENHRY, CDR2 SYGVKD. The CDR3 sequence is 13 residues long. Trimming shortened V by 10 bases and J by 7 bases, and 19 bases separated the two germline ends. The CDR3 is CATAASVMGGYTF. The CDR3 DNA reads TGTGCCACCGCGGCCTCCGTCATGGGTGGCTACACCTTC.

The chain is built from TRBV19 and TRBJ1-2; D is undetermined. V gave up 2 bases and J gave up 4 bases, with 11 bases separating them. Looked up from germline, CDR1 is LNHDA and CDR2 is SQIVND (reference sequence). CDR3 length: 14 amino acids. The CDR3 sequence is CASSIIGIGYGYTF. CDR3 DNA sequence: TGTGCCAGTAGTATAATAGGAATTGGCTATGGCTACACCTTC.